Shown below are 14 T cell receptor beta chains from a single sample sequenced in a study of preoperative IRX-2 immunotherapy in early breast cancer. The data were produced by immunoSEQ multiplex PCR, yet TCRdb's version contains in-frame clones alone and is incomplete. The data show around 30,000 clones, with under 85% seen just once and around 2.3% held by the top ten. As to treatment: preoperative locoregional IRX-2 cytokine immunotherapy. This material consisted of lymph node tissue, taken from a patient treated with IRX-2 immunotherapy. The receptors here all came from a human donor with breast cancer.

V and J are TRBV28 and TRBJ1-2, with D maybe TRBD1 (5 bases). The V end lost 2 bases, the J end lost 7 bases, and 11 bases lay between the germline ends. The CDR3 spans 13 residues. The V gene's germline CDR1 is MDHEN and CDR2 SYDVKM. The CDR3 sequence: CASSLHRGSGYTF. The CDR3 DNA is TGTGCCAGCAGTTTACATCGGGGGTCTGGCTACACCTTC.

The chain carries TRBV12-5 and TRBJ2-5, with a weak D call TRBD1 (6 bases). This CDR3 has 12 amino acids. The V gene's germline CDR1 is LGHNT and CDR2 FRNRAP. Trimming pared 8 bases from V and 4 bases from J, leaving 11 bases between. CDR3 amino acids: CASSVGGETQYF. CDR3 nucleotide sequence: TGTGCTAGTAGCGTAGGGGGAGAGACCCAGTACTTC.

This clone was detected only once. V usage is TRBV6-7 and J usage is TRBJ1-2, with D unclear. Being an ORF, TRBV6-7 has a function that is uncertain. This CDR3 has 11 amino acids. V shed 5 bases and J shed 14 bases, with 15 bases lying between them. CDR3 protein: CASSAGLVGTF. The CDR3 DNA reads as TGTGCCAGCAGTGCGGGCCTCGTAGGGACCTTC.

The chain employs TRBV18 and TRBJ2-2, with D tentatively TRBD2 (6 bases). The ends were cut back, 3 bases at V and 8 bases at J, with 13 bases in the middle. This CDR3 has 14 residues. CDR1 is KGHSH, CDR2 LQKENI, per germline. Written as DNA, the CDR3 is TGTGCCAGCTCACCGCGGGACGGTACTGGGGAGCTGTTTTTT. Its protein is CASSPRDGTGELFF.

The genes are TRBV29-1 and TRBJ2-7; 9 positions agree with TRBD1. After removal of 3 bases from V and 3 bases from J, the junction contained 3 bases not matched to a gene. The CDR3 loop spans 13 amino acids. Germline CDR1 is SQVTM and CDR2 is ANQGSEA. The CDR3 sequence is CSVEGTGNYEQYF. The CDR3 DNA follows: TGCAGCGTTGAGGGGACAGGGAACTACGAGCAGTACTTC.

The rearrangement joins TRBV18 to TRBJ1-1, with 8 positions matching TRBD1. The CDR3 has 15 amino acids. With V trimmed by 3 bases and J by 4 bases, 7 bases remained unmatched. Germline-derived CDR1 and CDR2 are KGHSH and LQKENI. This CDR3 reads CASSPLRGQGTEAFF. CDR3 in DNA: TGTGCCAGCTCACCCCTCAGGGGGCAGGGCACTGAAGCTTTCTTT.

This rearrangement joins TRBV15 to TRBJ2-7, with 8 nucleotides matching TRBD2. The V gene end was trimmed by 5 bases and the J gene end by 2 bases; junction bases not matched to a gene: 5. CDR1 and CDR2 (germline): LNHNV, YYDKDF (reference sequence). CDR3 size: 14 residues. CDR3 DNA: TGTGCCACCAGCCCCGGGGGACTAGCCTACGAGCAGTACTTC. It yields the protein CATSPGGLAYEQYF.

V usage is TRBV7-1 and J usage is TRBJ2-3, with 7 bases identical to TRBD1. TRBV7-1 is known as an ORF, though its function is uncertain. Trimming removed 4 bases from V and 0 bases from J; junction bases left unmatched: 7. This CDR3 has 16 amino acids. The CDR3 protein is CASSLSGTASTDTQYF. CDR3 nucleotide sequence: TGTGCCAGCAGCTTATCAGGGACAGCGAGCACAGATACGCAGTATTTT.

The chain carries TRBV29-1 and TRBJ2-1; D is perhaps TRBD2 (6 bases). This CDR3 contains 12 residues. Trimming shortened V by 3 bases and J by 4 bases, and 7 bases separated the two germline ends. Per germline, CDR1 SQVTM and CDR2 ANQGSEA. The CDR3 spells CSVEEGYNEQFF. In DNA, the CDR3 is TGCAGCGTTGAGGAGGGTTACAATGAGCAGTTCTTC.

The CDR3 DNA follows: TGCGCCAGCAGCTCACAGGGGGCAGGAAATGAGCAGTTCTTC. This translates into CASSSQGAGNEQFF. This rearrangement joins TRBV5-1 to TRBJ2-1; 9 positions match TRBD1. Losses at the gene ends were 3 bases for V and 7 bases for J; bases not matched to a gene: 5. The CDR3 has 14 residues. The germline CDR1 and CDR2 sequences are SGHRS and YFSETQ.

DNA for the CDR3: TGTGCCAGCAGCCAATGGCGGGATTACGACAATGAGCAGTTCTTC. Its translation: CASSQWRDYDNEQFF. The chain uses TRBV14 and TRBJ2-1, with TRBD2 as a possible D gene (6 bases). This CDR3 is built from 15 residues. V was cut by 2 bases and J by 5 bases, with 13 bases left in between. Germline loops: CDR1 SGHDN, CDR2 FVKESK.

Here the CDR3 DNA reads TGTGCCAGCAGTTACTCCTGCGACCCAGACTCTGGAAACACCATATATTTT. As protein: CASSYSCDPDSGNTIYF. V and J are TRBV6-7 and TRBJ1-3, with unresolved D. TRBV6-7 belongs to the ORF category, with a function that is uncertain. V was pared by 0 bases and J by 0 bases, with 12 bases between. The CDR3 sequence is 17 residues long.

J is TRBJ2-3 and V is TRBV19; 9 nucleotides agree with TRBD2. Germline V lookup: CDR1 LNHDA, CDR2 SQIVND (reference sequence). The CDR3 has 15 amino acids. V shed 3 bases and J 6 bases; nucleotides not matched to a gene: 7. In nucleotides, the CDR3 is TGTGCCAGTAGTATCGGCAGCGGGGGGACGGATACGCAGTATTTT. Amino acid sequence: CASSIGSGGTDTQYF.

The genes are TRBV6-8 and TRBJ2-2; D may be TRBD1 or TRBD2 (7 bases each). The CDR3 length is 16 residues. The V gene lost 4 bases and the J gene lost 3 bases, with 15 bases spanning the gap. Germline V gene lookup returns CDR1 MNHGY and CDR2 SAAAGT. The CDR3 region has the DNA TGTGCCAGCAGTTCACACAGGGGAGGGGACACCGGGGAGCTGTTTTTT. Translating it yields CASSSHRGGDTGELFF.